This TCR beta chain was documented in a study of cytomegalovirus exposure and HLA in healthy donors. Across the whole study: Membership in the Caucasian-associated ancestry cluster was found for about 80% of nearly 400 genotyped donors. Findings and caveats of the study: In an earlier analysis, most TCR beta V segments were productive about 87% or about 30% of the time. The dataset shows that most TCR sequences were rare, while some public TCRs occurred in many donors. In a later analysis, 15,000 to 20,000 TCR beta sequences were associated with HLA alleles at 0.05 false discovery rate.

13 Jbeta primers and 60 Vbeta primers were used for the PCR. The assay was immunoSEQ multiplex PCR, and TCRdb's table has in-frame clones only and misses some. The sample holds around 51,000 clones. Germline V lookup: CDR1 SGHTA, CDR2 FQGNSA. The CDR3 consists of 15 residues. In the case of this clone: The antigen is undetermined. The junction does not match germline at one end; this may be a read error.

Sequenced material: PBMCs. The receptor's source is a woman aged 35 to 49 in good health and CMV-seronegative. The gene calls are TRBV7-2 and TRBJ2-2, with 10 bases identical to TRBD2. CDR3 nucleotides: TGTGCCAGCAGTTTAGCGGGGGGATACACCGGGGAGCTGTTTTTT. This encodes CASSLAGGYTGELFF.